The TCR beta chain described here comes from a study of shared clonotypes between healthy human individuals. The CDR3 spans 13 residues. Germline CDR1 reads MDHEN; CDR2 reads SYDVKM. The V end lost 11 bases, the J end lost 0 bases, and 12 bases lay between the germline ends. The test was conducted at deep level. Authors' methods: There were no quality scores in the junction-only immunoSEQ sequences, so filtering differed. Assay: immunoSEQ multiplex PCR; the TCRdb copy retains only in-frame clones and omits some. D and trimming were read from the DNA, whereas the V and J calls and clone size are those reported in that table. The sample has about 2.3 million clones; 85% to 95% are singletons. Study-wide results and limits: Donor clonotype sharing was expected to depend on sequencing depth.

A remark on this clone: What it recognizes is unknown.

The rearrangement uses TRBV28 and TRBJ2-3, with D possibly matching TRBD2 (6 bases). This TCR was sampled from a man aged 18 to 29 in good health. Some clones in this sample may be carry-over from other donors' samples. The specimen was naive CD4+ T cells from PBMCs. The subset is: CD45RA+ positively selected. In nucleotides, the CDR3 is TGTGCCGCGAGGCGGGAAAGCACAGATACGCAGTATTTT. This codes for CAARRESTDTQYF.